These 4 T cell receptor beta chains were all obtained from the same sample, sequenced in a study of breast tumors, draining lymph nodes, adjacent tissues. One entry per CDR3 protein, called by TCRdb with MiXCR from the multiplex PCR reads. The sample contains about 22,000 distinct CDR3 sequences, 41% of which appear only once. The source material was breast tumor tissue. The receptors here all came from a female donor with breast cancer. Some clones in this sample may be carry-over from other donors' samples.

This clonotype was detected ten times or more. J is TRBJ1-2 and V is TRBV19; D might be TRBD1 (5 bases). Germline V gene sequence: CDR1 LNHDA, CDR2 SQIVND (reference sequence). The CDR3 is made up of 13 amino acids. Between the trimmed V and J ends, which lost 6 bases and 8 bases, there was a span of 16 bases. CDR3 DNA sequence: TGTGCCAGTAGCCGGGGGGGGACCTGGGGCTACACCTTC. Its translation is CASSRGGTWGYTF.

This clonotype was counted many times. The chain recombines TRBV7-6 with TRBJ2-5; tentative D call: TRBD1 (6 bases). Deletions cut 3 bases from V and 5 bases from J, with 22 bases between. The CDR3 spans 17 residues. CDR1 is SGHVS and CDR2 is FNYEAQ in the germline V gene. The DNA of the CDR3 is TGTGCCAGCAGCTTCGTGCCTATAGGGGGATTAAAGGAGACCCAGTACTTC. This codes for CASSFVPIGGLKETQYF.

The chain uses TRBV7-2 and TRBJ2-5, with D possibly matching TRBD2 (5 bases). Germline V CDR1 and CDR2: SGHTA, FQGNSA. There are 17 residues in the CDR3. The V end was cut by 5 bases, the J end by 2 bases, with 21 bases between. The CDR3 here is CASSTRRPGSEQETQYF. CDR3 sequence (DNA): TGTGCCAGCAGCACCCGGAGGCCCGGTTCCGAGCAAGAGACCCAGTACTTC.

The rearrangement joins TRBV9 to TRBJ2-7; maybe TRBD2 (6 bases). From germline, CDR1 is SGDLS and CDR2 YYNGEE. With 0 bases removed from V and 3 bases from J, the gap between germline ends came to 10 bases. This CDR3 is built from 14 residues. CDR3 nucleotides: TGTGCCAGCAGCGTAGGTACGGAGGGCTACGAGCAGTACTTC. Translation gives CASSVGTEGYEQYF.